Listed here is a single T cell receptor (beta chain). Generated by immunoSEQ multiplex PCR, the TCRdb table keeps only in-frame clones and is missing some. This repertoire shows about 68,000 clones, about 85% found once; its top ten account for 0.55% to 0.85%. This specimen comes from a study of OX40 agonist ivuxolimab in advanced cancers. The germline V gene encodes CDR1 SGHDT and CDR2 YYEEEE. With 4 bases removed from V and 0 bases from J, the gap between germline ends came to 11 bases. The CDR3 spans 14 residues. The sample here was CD4+ or CD8+ T cells sorted from blood, taken in a trial of the OX40 agonist ivuxolimab. The chain joins TRBV5-6 to TRBJ2-7; D remains unclear. The sequence came from an adult with an advanced solid tumor such as melanoma, head and neck, liver or kidney cancer. This CDR3 is CASSVDRSSYEQYF. DNA of the CDR3: TGTGCCAGCAGCGTGGACCGGAGCTCCTACGAGCAGTACTTC.